The rows below give T cell receptor beta chains drawn from one sample of a study of blood T cell repertoires in COVID-19. Repertoires were generated with immunoSEQ multiplex PCR, while TCRdb's copy carries only in-frame clones and drops some. The profile shows around 140,000 clones, approximately 86% of them singletons. The sample taken for sequencing was peripheral blood. The source of these receptors is a woman aged 55-69 years with acute or convalescent COVID-19. The CDR3 runs from the conserved cysteine through the conserved F or W. Fields, in order: J gene, V gene, clone size, CDR3 length, D gene, CDR3 protein, CDR3 DNA. A D gene is named only where the DNA matches it firmly. The listing skips clone size in some rows; elsewhere it reads once, few, many or a size class.

TRBJ2-7 TRBV7-2 - 16 TRBD1 CASSAPGQGMGYEQYF TGTGCCAGCAGCGCCCCGGGACAGGGGATGGGTTACGAGCAGTACTTC
TRBJ1-4 TRBV12-3/TRBV12-4 - 13 - CASSKGVNEKLFF TGTGCCAGCAGCAAGGGAGTCAATGAAAAACTGTTTTTT
TRBJ1-2 TRBV27 few 14 TRBD1 CASRRTGVQSGYTF TGTGCCAGCAGAAGGACAGGGGTGCAGAGTGGCTACACCTTC
TRBJ2-1 TRBV7-9 - 16 TRBD2 CASSLGLAGSYNEQFF TGTGCCAGCAGCTTAGGACTAGCGGGCTCCTACAATGAGCAGTTCTTC
TRBJ2-7 TRBV28 - 15 - CASSLTPDRSGEQYF TGTGCCAGCAGTTTGACCCCTGACAGGTCCGGCGAGCAGTACTTC
TRBJ1-1 TRBV5-6 - 17 TRBD1 CASSYGQGASLVAEAFF TGTGCCAGCAGTTACGGACAGGGGGCCTCTTTAGTCGCTGAAGCTTTCTTT
TRBJ1-6 TRBV7-2 - 17 - CASSLLRARGGNSPLHF TGTGCCAGCAGCTTACTCCGGGCCCGAGGAGGGAATTCACCCCTCCACTTT
TRBJ1-2 TRBV19 once 15 - CASSARTDSNYGYTF TGTGCCAGTAGTGCAAGGACAGATTCCAACTATGGCTACACCTTC
TRBJ1-3 TRBV7-2 - 16 - CASSLGARGTGNTIYF TGTGCCAGCAGCTTAGGAGCCAGGGGAACTGGAAACACCATATATTTT
TRBJ1-2 TRBV2 few 13 TRBD1 CASSGGQGAGYTF TGTGCCAGCAGTGGGGGGCAGGGGGCTGGCTACACCTTC
TRBJ2-1 TRBV24-1 - 17 TRBD2 CATGGLAGPSGYNEQFF TGTGCCACCGGGGGACTAGCGGGTCCTTCGGGCTACAATGAGCAGTTCTTC
TRBJ2-3 TRBV10-3 - 15 TRBD2 CAIGDRGGGTDTQYF TGTGCCATCGGAGACCGGGGGGGAGGCACAGATACGCAGTATTTT
TRBJ1-6 TRBV9 - 14 - CASSVMDNDSPLHF TGTGCCAGCAGCGTAATGGACAACGACTCACCCCTCCACTTT
TRBJ1-2 TRBV30 - 11 - CAWSDQYGYTF TGTGCCTGGAGTGATCAGTATGGCTACACCTTC
TRBJ1-1 TRBV7-3 - 12 TRBD1 CASSQGGTEAFF TGTGCCAGCAGTCAGGGGGGCACTGAAGCTTTCTTT
TRBJ1-2 TRBV9 once 13 - CASSVGLQGGYTF TGTGCCAGCAGCGTAGGGTTGCAGGGTGGCTACACCTTC
TRBJ1-2 TRBV7-2 - 13 - CASSLERGLGYTF TGTGCCAGCAGCTTAGAACGGGGGTTAGGCTACACCTTC
TRBJ2-3 TRBV7-2 - 13 - CASSLERSDTQYF TGTGCCAGCAGCTTAGAGAGGTCAGATACGCAGTATTTT
TRBJ2-5 TRBV14 few 16 TRBD1 CASSRRGQGGGETQYF TGTGCCAGCAGCCGCAGGGGACAGGGCGGGGGAGAGACCCAGTACTTC
TRBJ1-5 TRBV7-2 - 15 TRBD1 CASSLKGAGNQPQHF TGTGCCAGCAGCTTAAAGGGGGCAGGCAATCAGCCCCAGCATTTT
TRBJ1-5 TRBV7-3 - 13 - CASSRSQGQPQHF TGTGCCAGCAGCCGATCACAGGGTCAGCCCCAGCATTTT
TRBJ2-1 TRBV18 - 15 TRBD2 CASSPASGVYNEQFF TGTGCCAGCTCACCAGCTAGCGGGGTGTACAATGAGCAGTTCTTC
TRBJ2-5 TRBV4-3 - 14 - CASSQARRRGTQYF TGCGCCAGCAGCCAAGCCCGACGAAGGGGGACCCAGTACTTC
TRBJ1-5 TRBV28 once 15 TRBD1 CASRTGGASNQPQHF TGTGCCAGCAGGACAGGGGGCGCGAGCAATCAGCCCCAGCATTTT
TRBJ1-1 TRBV28 - 13 - CASSPPGREVAFF TGTGCCAGCAGTCCCCCCGGCAGGGAGGTAGCTTTCTTT
TRBJ2-1 TRBV11-2 - 16 - CASSPGAGLSYNEQFF TGTGCCAGCAGCCCGGGCGCAGGGCTCTCCTACAATGAGCAGTTCTTC
TRBJ1-1 TRBV7-2 - 16 - CASSLYGSGGGTEAFF TGTGCCAGCAGCCTATATGGCTCGGGGGGGGGCACTGAAGCTTTCTTT
TRBJ2-7 TRBV5-1 - 14 TRBD2 CASGLSGEIYEQYF TGCGCCAGCGGGCTTAGCGGGGAAATCTACGAGCAGTACTTC
TRBJ2-7 TRBV5-1 - 15 TRBD2 CASSQMTSGAYEQYF TGCGCCAGCAGCCAAATGACTAGCGGGGCCTACGAGCAGTACTTC
TRBJ1-2 TRBV3-1/TRBV3-2 once 15 - CASSQAESRVDGYTF TGTGCCAGCAGCCAAGCCGAATCGCGGGTGGATGGCTACACCTTC
TRBJ1-2 TRBV7-2 few 15 TRBD1 CASSLLSGQQNGYTF TGTGCCAGCAGCCTGCTTTCGGGACAGCAGAACGGCTACACCTTC
TRBJ2-1 TRBV5-4 - 12 - CASSPGDNEQFF TGTGCCAGCAGCCCCGGGGACAATGAGCAGTTCTTC
TRBJ1-2 TRBV28 - 15 - CASSFDRSRNYGYTF TGTGCCAGCAGTTTCGACAGATCCCGTAATTATGGCTACACCTTC
TRBJ2-7 TRBV5-1 few 15 TRBD1 CASSLPGTGISEQYF TGCGCCAGCAGCTTGCCCGGGACAGGGATAAGCGAGCAGTACTTC
TRBJ2-7 TRBV19 - 14 TRBD1 CASSNRDSSYEQYF TGTGCCAGTAGTAATAGGGACAGCTCCTACGAGCAGTACTTC
TRBJ1-3 TRBV7-9 - 17 TRBD1 CASSRTGTGSSGNTIYF TGTGCCAGCAGCCGAACCGGGACAGGTTCCTCTGGAAACACCATATATTTT
TRBJ2-7 TRBV28 - 16 TRBD1 CASSSPPGQGAYEQYF TGTGCCAGCAGTTCCCCACCGGGACAGGGAGCCTACGAGCAGTACTTC
TRBJ2-5 TRBV6-2/TRBV6-3 - 16 TRBD2 CASSQTTTSGGGTQYF TGTGCCAGCAGTCAAACAACGACTAGCGGGGGAGGGACCCAGTACTTC
TRBJ1-4 TRBV2 - 13 - CASRGGVNEKLFF TGTGCCAGCAGAGGGGGAGTTAATGAAAAACTGTTTTTT
TRBJ2-5 TRBV28 - 14 - CASRSGGSRETQYF TGTGCCAGCAGGTCGGGTGGGAGTAGGGAGACCCAGTACTTC
TRBJ2-7 TRBV5-8 once 16 - CASSLGNGGRSAEQYF TGTGCCAGCAGCTTGGGAAACGGGGGTCGGTCGGCCGAGCAGTACTTC
TRBJ1-2 TRBV5-1 - 17 TRBD1 CASSWAMGQGGIDGYTF TGCGCCAGCAGCTGGGCTATGGGACAGGGAGGTATCGATGGCTACACCTTC
TRBJ1-5 TRBV19 - 17 TRBD1 CASSQAGTENSNQPQHF TGTGCCAGTAGCCAAGCCGGGACAGAAAATAGCAATCAGCCCCAGCATTTT
TRBJ2-5 TRBV4-1 - 17 TRBD2 CASSQKGSGGGWETQYF TGCGCCAGCAGCCAAAAGGGTAGCGGGGGGGGATGGGAGACCCAGTACTTC
TRBJ1-5 TRBV6-1 once 18 TRBD1 CASSERTGRGLRRQPQHF TGTGCCAGCAGTGAGCGGACAGGGAGAGGGTTAAGAAGGCAGCCCCAGCATTTT
TRBJ1-5 TRBV24-1 - 13 - CATSAYSNQPQHF TGTGCCACCAGTGCTTATAGCAATCAGCCCCAGCATTTT
TRBJ1-6 TRBV28 - 13 - CAEKSSYNSPLHF TGTGCGGAGAAAAGCTCCTATAATTCACCCCTCCACTTT
TRBJ1-6 TRBV7-9 - 14 - CASSLGQFDSPLHF TGTGCCAGCAGCTTAGGGCAGTTTGATTCACCCCTCCACTTT
TRBJ1-1 TRBV5-1 - 16 TRBD1 CASSLFGQGGEDEAFF TGCGCCAGCAGCTTGTTTGGACAGGGGGGTGAAGATGAAGCTTTCTTT
TRBJ2-3 TRBV28 - 16 - CASSGRGGHHRGTQYF TGTGCCAGCAGCGGTAGGGGAGGCCACCACAGGGGTACGCAGTATTTT
TRBJ2-1 TRBV7-7 - 15 TRBD1 CASSLGQGGYNEQFF TGTGCTAGCAGCCTAGGACAGGGGGGATACAATGAGCAGTTCTTC
TRBJ2-7 TRBV7-6 - 14 - CASSAGTVTYEQYF TGTGCCAGCAGCGCCGGGACTGTTACCTACGAGCAGTACTTC
TRBJ1-4 TRBV28 - 14 - CASSRGGVGEKLFF TGTGCCAGCAGCCGCGGGGGGGTGGGTGAAAAACTGTTTTTT
TRBJ1-2 TRBV28 - 13 - CASRDDRTRGYTF TGTGCCAGCAGGGACGACAGGACCCGTGGCTACACCTTC
TRBJ1-1 TRBV30 - 15 TRBD1 CAWSTLGQGGTEAFF TGTGCCTGGAGTACCCTAGGACAGGGAGGCACTGAAGCTTTCTTT
TRBJ1-2 TRBV7-3 once 13 TRBD1 CASSTGTGYGYTF TGTGCCAGCAGCACCGGGACAGGGTATGGCTACACCTTC
TRBJ2-7 TRBV24-1 - 14 TRBD2 CATRPGGSSYEQYF TGTGCCACCAGGCCGGGAGGAAGCTCCTACGAGCAGTACTTC